These 21 T cell receptor beta chains were sequenced from one sample in a study of T cell responses to AZD1222 COVID-19 vaccine. Profiled with immunoSEQ multiplex PCR; TCRdb holds only in-frame clones, not every one. The sample lists approximately 77,000 clones, approximately 85% seen once, with more than 3% in the top ten. Specimen: peripheral blood, collected 28 days after the second AZD1222 dose. The receptors shown here come from an adult who received the AZD1222 COVID-19 vaccine.

Comments on this clone: Other nucleotide sequences from this sample produce the same CDR3. The CDR3 region has the DNA TGTGCCAGCAGTTGGGGCAACATGAACACTGAAGCTTTCTTT. Residues: CASSWGNMNTEAFF. The chain links TRBV28 to TRBJ1-1, with D possibly TRBD1 on 5 matching bases. The CDR3 runs 14 residues. Per germline, CDR1 MDHEN and CDR2 SYDVKM. The V gene lost 4 bases and the J gene lost 0 bases, with 9 bases spanning the gap.

The J gene is TRBJ2-7, the V gene TRBV28, with 10 bases that match TRBD2. This CDR3 is 14 amino acids long. V gave up 8 bases and J gave up 5 bases; unmatched junction bases: 9. Germline loops: CDR1 MDHEN, CDR2 SYDVKM. The CDR3 DNA reads as TGTGCCAGCGTAATGGGACTAGCGCCCGACGAGCAGTACTTC. This translates into CASVMGLAPDEQYF.

The gene calls are TRBV19 and TRBJ2-1; 8 positions match TRBD1. Per germline, CDR1 LNHDA and CDR2 SQIVND (reference sequence). The CDR3 totals 14 residues. Unmatched junction bases numbered 4, after V lost 5 bases and J lost 4 bases. The CDR3 region is CASSLGQGYNEQFF. CDR3 coding DNA: TGTGCCAGTAGTTTAGGACAGGGATACAATGAGCAGTTCTTC.

This chain links TRBV7-9 with TRBJ1-1; possibly TRBD1 for D (6 bases). With 5 bases removed from V and 10 bases from J, the gap between germline ends came to 17 bases. Germline lookup yields CDR1 SEHNR and CDR2 FQNEAQ (reference sequence). CDR3 length: 13 amino acids. The CDR3 coding sequence is TGTGCCAGCAGCCTTCAGGGGACGCGTGGAGCTTTCTTT. This encodes CASSLQGTRGAFF.

The V and J genes are TRBV27 and TRBJ1-2; the D gene is possibly TRBD1 (6 bases). The CDR3 spans 14 residues. V lost 2 bases to trimming and J lost 4 bases, with 11 bases between them. The germline CDR1 and CDR2 sequences are MNHEY and SMNVEV (reference sequence). The CDR3 nucleotides read TGTGCCAGCAGTTTACAGGGGCGCCGCTATGGCTACACCTTC. Its protein product is CASSLQGRRYGYTF.

This clone was counted between two and nine times. The chain carries TRBV28 and TRBJ2-5, with D perhaps matching TRBD1 (6 bases). The CDR3 contains 14 residues. V lost 6 bases, J lost 5 bases, and 16 bases lay in between. Germline V CDR1 and CDR2: MDHEN, SYDVKM. The CDR3 is CASRQTGPRETQYF. CDR3 sequence (DNA): TGTGCCAGCAGACAGACAGGCCCTCGGGAGACCCAGTACTTC.

The chain recombines TRBV28 with TRBJ2-7; D remains ambiguous. This CDR3 has 14 residues. V lost 5 bases and J lost 4, with 15 bases in between. From germline, CDR1 is MDHEN and CDR2 SYDVKM. This chain's CDR3 is CASSPSDGVYEQYF. In DNA form, the CDR3 reads TGTGCCAGCAGTCCAAGTGACGGAGTATACGAGCAGTACTTC.

The chain is built from TRBV19 and TRBJ1-1; 10 bases align to TRBD1. Trimming at V came to 9 bases and at J to 0 bases, leaving 10 bases not matched to a gene. The germline V gene encodes CDR1 LNHDA and CDR2 SQIVND (reference sequence). This CDR3 is 16 amino acids long. The CDR3 region is CASINPGQGMNTEAFF. In DNA, the CDR3 is TGTGCCAGCATTAATCCGGGACAGGGGATGAACACTGAAGCTTTCTTT.

The chain recombines TRBV7-2 with TRBJ2-7; D not resolved. CDR1 is SGHTA, CDR2 FQGNSA, per germline. The CDR3 runs 11 residues. V was trimmed by 5 bases and J by 4 bases, leaving 6 bases between them. For the CDR3, the DNA is TGTGCCAGCAGCCCGCAGTACGAGCAGTACTTC. As protein: CASSPQYEQYF.

The V and J genes are TRBV6-1 and TRBJ2-5; D ambiguous. The CDR3 contains 12 residues. CDR1 is MNHNS, CDR2 SASEGT, per germline. V lost 2 bases to trimming and J lost 5 bases, with 6 bases between them. The CDR3 spells CASSERFETQYF. The CDR3 DNA sequence: TGTGCCAGCAGTGAAAGGTTCGAGACCCAGTACTTC.

The genes are TRBV19 and TRBJ1-1, with 9 bases fitting TRBD1. The CDR3 has 14 residues. Germline CDR1 is LNHDA and CDR2 is SQIVND (reference sequence). Germline trimming cut 10 bases from V and 5 bases from J; bases unmatched to any gene: 11. The CDR3 DNA sequence: TGTGCCACCCAGGACAGGGGTGGGGGGACTGAAGCTTTCTTT. This gives the protein CATQDRGGGTEAFF. Looking up the rest from reference TRBV19 and TRBJ1-1 gives the full variable domain: DGGITQSPKYLFRKEGQNVTLSCEQNLNHDAMYWYRQDPGQGLRLIYYSQIVNDFQKGDIAEGYSVSREKKESFPLTVTSAQKNPTAFYLCATQDRGGGTEAFFGQGTRLTVV.

In nucleotides, the CDR3 is TGTGCCAGTAGTATAGCCCCCTTAGGGAGCGGCAATCAGCCCCAGCATTTT. Its translation is CASSIAPLGSGNQPQHF. The chain links TRBV19 to TRBJ1-5, with unresolved D. The length of the CDR3 is 17 residues. The germline V gene encodes CDR1 LNHDA and CDR2 SQIVND (reference sequence). V was clipped by 1 base and J by 2 bases, with 15 bases between them.

The chain is built from TRBV5-4 and TRBJ1-1; unclear D gene. V was pared by 1 base and J by 7 bases, with 8 bases between. CDR1 and CDR2 from the germline V gene are SGHNT and YYREEE (reference sequence). This CDR3 comprises 12 residues. CDR3 residues: CASSLPGFEAFF. The DNA for the CDR3 is TGTGCCAGCAGCTTGCCGGGGTTTGAAGCTTTCTTT.

The gene calls are TRBV5-3 and TRBJ1-1; tentative D call: TRBD1 (5 bases). TRBV5-3 is noted as an ORF with a role that remains uncertain. V was trimmed by 4 bases and J by 3 bases, leaving 13 bases between them. The CDR3 runs 14 residues. The CDR3 bases are TGTGCCAGAAGCCGACAGTACACTTACACTGAAGCTTTCTTT. Amino acids: CARSRQYTYTEAFF.

This chain links TRBV9 with TRBJ2-1; 7 bases line up with TRBD2. Per germline, CDR1 SGDLS and CDR2 YYNGEE. Trimming removed 0 bases from V and 0 bases from J; junction bases left unmatched: 6. The CDR3 covers 17 residues. CDR3 residues: CASSVGGGEVSYNEQFF. The CDR3 coding sequence is TGTGCCAGCAGCGTAGGGGGAGGGGAAGTCTCCTACAATGAGCAGTTCTTC.

The V call is TRBV11-3, the J call TRBJ2-1; TRBD2 matches 11 bases. The CDR3 sequence is 14 residues long. Germline CDR1 and CDR2: SGHNT and YENEEA. V gave up 5 bases and J gave up 6 bases; unmatched junction bases: 3. This CDR3 reads CASSPGLAGNEQFF. The CDR3 DNA reads as TGTGCCAGCAGCCCCGGACTAGCGGGCAATGAGCAGTTCTTC.

The CDR3 reads CASSPREKLFF. In DNA, the CDR3 is TGTGCCAGCAGTCCGAGAGAAAAACTGTTTTTT. The chain has TRBV12-3 or TRBV12-4 and TRBJ1-4; no clear D. The CDR3 runs to 11 residues. V dropped 5 bases and J dropped 8 bases, with 6 bases sitting between them.

The rearrangement joins TRBV14 to TRBJ2-7; TRBD1 agrees at 10 bases. This CDR3 contains 14 residues. CDR1 is SGHDN and CDR2 is FVKESK in the germline V gene. Trimming cost V 2 bases and J 3 bases; bases outside gene matches: 1. CDR3 coding DNA: TGTGCCAGCAGCCAACGGACAGGGGGCTACGAGCAGTACTTC. Translating it yields CASSQRTGGYEQYF.

This chain uses TRBV2 with TRBJ1-1; TRBD1 might be the D (5 bases). From germline, CDR1 is SNHLY and CDR2 FYNNEI. V lost 5 bases and J 4 bases, leaving 14 bases between the germline ends. The CDR3 covers 14 residues. The CDR3: CASSSQEGITEAFF. The CDR3 DNA sequence: TGTGCCAGCAGTTCACAGGAAGGGATCACTGAAGCTTTCTTT.

In its sample, this clone was seen once. The chain is built from TRBV5-1 and TRBJ2-5; D is undetermined. The V and J ends lost 5 bases and 4 bases respectively, with 3 bases between them. This CDR3 is built from 10 residues. CDR1 is SGHRS and CDR2 is YFSETQ in the germline V gene. The CDR3 protein is CASRGETQYF. The DNA of the CDR3 is TGCGCCAGCAGGGGAGAGACCCAGTACTTC. The variable domain in full, completed from reference TRBV5-1 and TRBJ2-5, reads KAGVTQTPRYLIKTRGQQVTLSCSPISGHRSVSWYQQTPGQGLQFLFEYFSETQRNKGNFPGRFSGRQFSNSRSEMNVSTLELGDSALYLCASRGETQYFGPGTRLLVL.

This chain uses TRBV10-2 with TRBJ1-2, with 8 bases matching TRBD1. The trim removed 6 bases at V and 3 bases at J, leaving 6 bases unmatched. The germline CDR1 and CDR2 sequences are WSHSY and SAAADI. The CDR3 is made up of 14 amino acids. CDR3 sequence reads: CASSWGQEDYGYTF. Here the CDR3 DNA reads TGCGCCAGCAGCTGGGGACAGGAGGACTATGGCTACACCTTC.